Each of the 8 T cell receptor beta chains below was sequenced from the same sample in a study of CD8 T cells in Susac syndrome. Reverse transcription of roughly 0.5 to 1 ug RNA was performed with random hexamers. One entry per CDR3 protein results from TCRdb running MiXCR on the immunoSEQ multiplex PCR reads. The sample consists of around 300,000 distinct CDR3 sequences, around nine tenths of them appearing once. Material for sequencing was CD8+ T cells from PBMCs. The receptors derive from a human donor with multiple sclerosis.

The gene calls are TRBV5-1 and TRBJ2-1; D gene ambiguous. This CDR3 has 14 residues. Germline lookup yields CDR1 SGHRS and CDR2 YFSETQ. V dropped 1 base and J dropped 0 bases, with 5 bases sitting between them. DNA for the CDR3: TGCGCCAGCAGCTTGATGAGCTCCTACAATGAGCAGTTCTTC. It codes for CASSLMSSYNEQFF.

The chain couples TRBV28 to TRBJ2-5; TRBD2 agrees at 7 bases. The V gene's germline CDR1 is MDHEN and CDR2 SYDVKM. CDR3 length: 15 residues. Losses at the gene ends were 6 bases for V and 2 bases for J; bases not matched to a gene: 9. DNA for the CDR3: TGTGCCAGCAGGACGACCGGGGACTATCAAGAGACCCAGTACTTC. Translating it yields CASRTTGDYQETQYF.

This chain connects TRBV6-4 to TRBJ1-2; D unresolved. The germline V gene encodes CDR1 MRHNA and CDR2 SNTAGT. This CDR3 is 13 amino acids long. Trimming removed 7 bases at V and 8 bases at J, with 17 bases between. The CDR3 DNA sequence: TGTGCCAGCACCTCCGGGCCCTCGGGGGGCTACACCTTC. Amino acid sequence: CASTSGPSGGYTF.

V gene TRBV20-1 combines with J gene TRBJ1-6; perhaps TRBD1 as D (6 bases). The CDR3 length is 16 residues. Between the trimmed V and J ends, which lost 1 base and 0 bases, there was a span of 10 bases. In germline, CDR1 is DFQATT, CDR2 SNEGSKA (reference sequence). The CDR3 DNA reads TGCAGTGCTAGAGTAATGGGGGCCTCCTATAATTCACCCCTCCACTTT. Protein sequence: CSARVMGASYNSPLHF.

The rearrangement uses TRBV30 and TRBJ1-2; D gene uncertain. This CDR3 contains 13 residues. CDR1 and CDR2 (germline): GTSNPN, SVGIG (reference sequence). V was trimmed by 2 bases and J by 10 bases, leaving 17 bases between them. CDR3 residues: CAWSLTLDSIYTF. The CDR3 coding sequence is TGTGCCTGGAGTCTAACCCTGGACTCCATCTACACCTTC.

The V gene is TRBV27, the J gene TRBJ2-7, with 14 positions matching TRBD2. The CDR3 has 17 residues. The V segment lost 6 bases and the J segment 6 bases; nucleotides outside the gene matches: 13. Germline CDR1 and CDR2: MNHEY and SMNVEV (reference sequence). CDR3 coding DNA: TGTGCCAGCAGCGGACTAGCGGGAGGACCCGTACCTTTCGAGCAGTACTTC. It encodes CASSGLAGGPVPFEQYF.

The V gene is TRBV19, the J gene TRBJ2-2; TRBD1 matches at 7 bases. Losses at the gene ends were 3 bases for V and 5 bases for J; bases not matched to a gene: 9. The length of the CDR3 is 16 residues. Germline CDR1 and CDR2: LNHDA and SQIVND (reference sequence). As DNA, the CDR3 is TGTGCCAGTAGTATCGGACAGGCCCCTATAACCGGGGAGCTGTTTTTT. It specifies CASSIGQAPITGELFF. The full variable domain, its missing parts supplied by reference TRBV19 and TRBJ2-2, is DGGITQSPKYLFRKEGQNVTLSCEQNLNHDAMYWYRQDPGQGLRLIYYSQIVNDFQKGDIAEGYSVSREKKESFPLTVTSAQKNPTAFYLCASSIGQAPITGELFFGEGSRLTVL.

The chain couples TRBV7-8 to TRBJ2-1; D is unclear. Germline V gene lookup returns CDR1 SGHVS and CDR2 FQNEAQ. The CDR3 runs 14 residues. V was pared by 7 bases and J by 7 bases, with 17 bases between. The CDR3 region is CASTFSGGKNEQFF. In DNA form, the CDR3 reads TGTGCCAGCACCTTCTCCGGCGGCAAGAATGAGCAGTTCTTC.